A single sample gave rise to the 20 T cell receptor beta chains below, sequenced in a study of cytomegalovirus exposure and HLA in healthy donors. Both 60 Vbeta primers and 13 Jbeta primers went into the PCR. The table came from immunoSEQ multiplex PCR; TCRdb's copy has only in-frame clones and leaves some out. The table shows some 130,000 clones, with around four fifths occurring only once. Source material: PBMCs. The receptors shown here come from a boy younger than 18 in good health and CMV-seronegative.

The genes are TRBV6-1 and TRBJ2-5; 8 nucleotides align to TRBD2. After removal of 3 bases from V and 4 bases from J, the junction contained 4 bases not matched to a gene. Germline CDR1 is MNHNS and CDR2 is SASEGT. The CDR3 extends over 14 amino acids. CDR3 amino acids: CASSETGGRETQYF. The CDR3 coding sequence is TGTGCCAGCAGTGAGACGGGAGGGCGAGAGACCCAGTACTTC.

The DNA for the CDR3 is TGTGCCAGCATGGGACTTCCTATAGCCAAAAACATTCAGTACTTC. This encodes CASMGLPIAKNIQYF. V and J are TRBV2 and TRBJ2-4; D perhaps matches TRBD2 (6 bases). The CDR3 has 15 amino acids. Germline CDR1 and CDR2: SNHLY and FYNNEI. With 7 bases removed from V and 0 bases from J, the gap between germline ends came to 13 bases. The full variable domain, its missing parts supplied by reference TRBV2 and TRBJ2-4, is EPEVTQTPSHQVTQMGQEVILRCVPISNHLYFYWYRQILGQKVEFLVSFYNNEISEKSEIFDDQFSVERPDGSNFTLKIRSTKLEDSAMYFCASMGLPIAKNIQYFGAGTRLSVL.

This clone was detected only once. The J gene is TRBJ1-2, the V gene TRBV5-4; 8 nucleotides line up with TRBD1. Germline V gene sequence: CDR1 SGHNT, CDR2 YYREEE (reference sequence). This CDR3 comprises 13 residues. V was pared by 4 bases and J by 8 bases, with 7 bases of the junction left unmatched. CDR3 amino acids: CASSLTGVQGYTF. The CDR3 nucleotides are TGTGCCAGCAGCCTGACAGGGGTCCAGGGCTACACCTTC. Based on the CDR3 plus reference TRBV5-4 and TRBJ1-2, the full variable domain is ETGVTQSPTHLIKTRGQQVTLRCSSQSGHNTVSWYQQALGQGPQFIFQYYREEENGRGNFPPRFSGLQFPNYSSELNVNALELDDSALYLCASSLTGVQGYTFGSGTRLTVV.

The genes are TRBV6-5 and TRBJ2-6; 7 bases line up with TRBD2. CDR1 and CDR2 (germline): MNHEY, SVGAGI. V dropped 8 bases and J dropped 4; count of bases not matched to a gene: 2. The CDR3 totals 13 residues. The CDR3 sequence is CASGRGGANVLTF. The CDR3 nucleotides are TGTGCCAGCGGGCGGGGGGGGGCCAACGTCCTGACTTTC.

The CDR3 DNA reads as TGTGCCAGCAGCCAAGCATCCGGGACTAGCGGGACGTACGAGCAGTACTTC. Translation: CASSQASGTSGTYEQYF. V usage is TRBV4-2 and J usage is TRBJ2-7; 13 bases are shared with TRBD2. CDR1 and CDR2 (germline): LGHNA, YNFKEQ. The length of the CDR3 is 17 residues. The ends lost 1 base at V and 4 bases at J; junction bases unmatched: 7.

The chain employs TRBV30 and TRBJ1-2; the D gene is possibly TRBD1 (6 bases). This CDR3 spans 14 amino acids. Germline CDR1 GTSNPN, CDR2 SVGIG (reference sequence). Trimming took 2 bases from V and 2 from J, leaving 12 bases between them. In DNA form, the CDR3 reads TGTGCCTGGAGTCTCGACAGGCGGAACTATGGCTACACCTTC. Its translation is CAWSLDRRNYGYTF. Using reference TRBV30 and TRBJ1-2 for the parts outside the CDR3, the full variable domain is SQTIHQWPATLVQPVGSPLSLECTVEGTSNPNLYWYRQAAGRGLQLLFYSVGIGQISSEVPQNLSASRPQDRQFILSSKKLLLSDSGFYLCAWSLDRRNYGYTFGSGTRLTVV.

This clone was counted between two and nine times. This sequence joins TRBV30 and TRBJ1-1, with 7 bases that match TRBD1. This CDR3 has 16 residues. Trimming cost V 4 bases and J 7 bases; bases outside gene matches: 18. CDR1 and CDR2 from the germline V gene are GTSNPN and SVGIG (reference sequence). CDR3 coding DNA: TGTGCCTGGATCGTCTACTCAACGACAGGGAGGAGTGAAGCTTTCTTT. Protein sequence: CAWIVYSTTGRSEAFF.

V usage is TRBV5-6 and J usage is TRBJ1-5; no clear D. The CDR3 has 15 residues. Per germline, CDR1 SGHDT and CDR2 YYEEEE. V was clipped by 2 bases and J by 2 bases, with 11 bases between them. This CDR3 reads CASSLRGGGNQPQHF. DNA for the CDR3: TGTGCCAGCAGCTTACGTGGAGGCGGCAATCAGCCCCAGCATTTT.

This chain connects TRBV11-2 to TRBJ2-1, with 9 bases aligning to TRBD1. J gave up 8 bases and V 1 base, and 9 bases lay outside the gene matches. The CDR3 runs to 16 residues. Germline V gene lookup returns CDR1 SGHAT and CDR2 FQNNGV. CDR3: CASSLGPRDRADEQFF. CDR3 in DNA: TGTGCCAGCAGCTTAGGCCCCCGGGACAGGGCAGATGAGCAGTTCTTC.

The DNA of the CDR3 is TGTGCCAGCAGTTTAAGCGGGGTGCGCTCCTACAATGAGCAGTTCTTC. Amino acid sequence: CASSLSGVRSYNEQFF. This chain connects TRBV27 to TRBJ2-1, with 7 bases that match TRBD2. Germline loops: CDR1 MNHEY, CDR2 SMNVEV (reference sequence). The junction had 4 bases not matched to a gene; V was cut back by 2 bases and J by 0 bases. The CDR3 loop spans 16 amino acids.

The chain employs TRBV5-4 and TRBJ2-7, with TRBD2 matching 7 bases. Germline values: CDR1 SGHNT, CDR2 YYREEE (reference sequence). Trimming at V came to 2 bases and at J to 2 bases, leaving 4 bases not matched to a gene. The CDR3 runs to 14 residues. CDR3 amino acids: CASSLAGRTYEQYF. CDR3 coding DNA: TGTGCCAGCAGCTTAGCGGGGCGCACCTACGAGCAGTACTTC.

The chain links TRBV2 to TRBJ2-7; no clear D gene. V gave up 9 bases and J gave up 7 bases, with 10 bases separating them. CDR1 is SNHLY and CDR2 is FYNNEI in the germline V gene. There are 10 residues in the CDR3. CDR3 loop: CASSVGEQYF. Written as DNA, the CDR3 is TGTGCCAGTTCCGTCGGGGAGCAGTACTTC.

The chain couples TRBV30 to TRBJ2-7; 12 nucleotides match TRBD2. The length of the CDR3 is 15 residues. V dropped 6 bases and J dropped 1; count of bases not matched to a gene: 7. CDR1 and CDR2 (germline): GTSNPN, SVGIG (reference sequence). The CDR3 reads CACHKGLAGSYEQYF. Here the CDR3 DNA reads TGTGCCTGTCATAAGGGACTAGCGGGTTCCTACGAGCAGTACTTC. The full variable domain, in which reference TRBV30 and TRBJ2-7 provide the parts outside the CDR3, is SQTIHQWPATLVQPVGSPLSLECTVEGTSNPNLYWYRQAAGRGLQLLFYSVGIGQISSEVPQNLSASRPQDRQFILSSKKLLLSDSGFYLCACHKGLAGSYEQYFGPGTRLTVT.

This rearrangement joins TRBV4-3 to TRBJ1-2, with D possibly being TRBD1 (6 bases). Germline CDR1 reads LGHNA; CDR2 reads YSLEER. V dropped 4 bases and J dropped 4 bases, with 10 bases sitting between them. The CDR3 sequence is 13 residues long. The DNA for the CDR3 is TGCGCCAGCAGCCTAGGGGGGGGCTATGGCTACACCTTC. Translation gives CASSLGGGYGYTF.

This clone has a single count. This chain links TRBV6-5 with TRBJ2-5; 9 bases are shared with TRBD2. V dropped 4 bases and J dropped 1; count of bases not matched to a gene: 7. The length of the CDR3 is 16 residues. The germline V gene has CDR1 MNHEY and CDR2 SVGAGI. The CDR3 spells CASSSTTSGAQETQYF. The CDR3 bases are TGTGCCAGCAGTTCTACGACTAGCGGAGCCCAAGAGACCCAGTACTTC.

The chain carries TRBV5-1 and TRBJ2-2; 9 nucleotides line up with TRBD2. In germline, CDR1 is SGHRS, CDR2 YFSETQ. The CDR3 spans 15 residues. The J segment lost 2 bases and the V segment lost 3 bases, leaving 2 bases of the junction unmatched. DNA for the CDR3: TGCGCCAGCAGCTCGACTAGCGGTAACACCGGGGAGCTGTTTTTT. Its translation: CASSSTSGNTGELFF.

The CDR3: CASRDSHTDTQYF. In DNA, the CDR3 is TGTGCCAGCCGGGACTCGCACACAGATACGCAGTATTTT. The rearrangement uses TRBV4-2 and TRBJ2-3; D is possibly TRBD2 (6 bases). V lost 8 bases and J lost 2, with 11 bases in between. CDR1 is LGHNA, CDR2 YNFKEQ, per germline. The CDR3 is 13 residues long.

The chain combines TRBV5-1 with TRBJ1-1; D is ambiguous. This CDR3 comprises 14 residues. Germline V lookup: CDR1 SGHRS, CDR2 YFSETQ. Trimming left V 0 bases short and J 0 bases short, with 6 bases between. The CDR3 spells CASSLVELNTEAFF. As DNA, the CDR3 is TGCGCCAGCAGCTTGGTGGAGCTGAACACTGAAGCTTTCTTT.

V usage is TRBV19 and J usage is TRBJ2-7; 7 nucleotides agree with TRBD1. The CDR3 totals 14 residues. The germline CDR1 and CDR2 sequences are LNHDA and SQIVND (reference sequence). The V segment lost 5 bases and the J segment 2 bases; nucleotides outside the gene matches: 6. CDR3: CASSPRDRPYEQYF. The CDR3 DNA follows: TGTGCCAGTAGTCCCCGGGACAGACCCTACGAGCAGTACTTC.

The rearrangement links TRBV19 to TRBJ1-4; 9 bases are a match to TRBD1. Trimming took 7 bases from V and 8 from J; bases not matched to a gene: 8. In germline, CDR1 is LNHDA, CDR2 SQIVND (reference sequence). The CDR3 sequence is 14 residues long. The CDR3 coding sequence is TGTGCCAGTAAGGCGACAGGGGGAAGGGAAAAACTGTTTTTT. This gives the protein CASKATGGREKLFF.